This T cell receptor beta chain was obtained from a study of T cell therapy after organ transplantation. In the study overall: Most of the ten patients were clinical responders. General study findings and limits: Lower pretherapy CD8 clonality went with larger post-therapy fold change. Nonresponder repertoires showed strong pretherapy expansions, barely changing post-therapy.

The CDR3 spans 14 residues. Germline V lookup: CDR1 SEHNR, CDR2 FQNEAQ (reference sequence). J gave up 10 bases and V 5 bases, and 10 bases lay outside the gene matches. Some clones are missing from TCRdb's copy, which holds only in-frame ones; the method was immunoSEQ multiplex PCR. The sample has a few thousand clones, approximately 81% seen once. Time point noted: 20-29 weeks after completion of therapy. Note on this clone: Its antigen is not identified.

V usage is TRBV7-9 and J usage is TRBJ1-1; 10 bases match TRBD1. The receptor was isolated from a human patient who had received a solid organ transplant and had CMV disease. Some T cells may have originated in the graft donor. The sample in question was CD8+ T cells from blood, obtained after autologous CMV-specific T cell therapy. This CDR3 is CASSTYRDRGSAFF. CDR3 DNA sequence: TGTGCCAGCAGCACCTACCGGGACAGGGGTTCAGCTTTCTTT.